The source of this T cell receptor (beta chain) is a study of blood T cell repertoires in COVID-19. J was trimmed by 5 bases and V by 4 bases; bases with no gene match: 8. This CDR3 region has 15 residues. CDR1 and CDR2 (germline): SGHTA, FQGNSA. This clone was detected only a few times. Clones were sequenced by immunoSEQ multiplex PCR, and TCRdb holds only the in-frame ones, with some missing. Of about 300,000 clones listed, more than 80% were seen once; the top ten hold around 1.1%. This chain joins TRBV7-2 and TRBJ2-5, with TRBD2 matching 9 bases. The source material was PBMCs or T cells enriched from blood (not recorded which). This TCR was sampled from a woman aged 25 to 45 who had recovered from COVID-19. The CDR3 reads CASSSLAGVRETQYF. The CDR3 region has the DNA TGTGCCAGCAGCTCCTTAGCGGGAGTAAGGGAGACCCAGTACTTC.